One sample yielded the 23 T cell receptor beta chains listed below, sequenced in a study of cytomegalovirus exposure and HLA in healthy donors. The PCR used 60 Vbeta and 13 Jbeta primers. Measured with immunoSEQ multiplex PCR; TCRdb has only the in-frame clones, and not every one. The repertoire consists of about 170,000 clones, with over 60% occurring once and the leading ten covering roughly 0.76%. Sequences were obtained from PBMCs. All receptors derive from a female donor in good health and CMV-seronegative.

This sequence joins TRBV7-2 and TRBJ1-5; 10 nucleotides align to TRBD1. The trim removed 5 bases at V and 4 bases at J, leaving 5 bases unmatched. Germline V gives CDR1 SGHTA, CDR2 FQGNSA. CDR3 size: 15 residues. The CDR3 nucleotides read TGTGCCAGCAGCGAGCGGACAGGGGGTAATCAGCCCCAGCATTTT. Its protein product is CASSERTGGNQPQHF.

This clone came up a few times. The rearrangement uses TRBV7-3 and TRBJ2-1, with a tentative D call TRBD1 (6 bases). The CDR3 is made up of 16 amino acids. Trimming cost V 5 bases and J 8 bases, with 22 bases left between them. Per germline, CDR1 SGHTA and CDR2 FQGTGA. The CDR3 sequence is CASSLGPGTNRHEQFF. CDR3 in DNA: TGTGCCAGCAGCCTCGGTCCCGGGACAAACCGCCATGAGCAGTTCTTC. Full variable domain (rest looked up from reference TRBV7-3 and TRBJ2-1): GAGVSQTPSNKVTEKGKYVELRCDPISGHTALYWYRQSLGQGPEFLIYFQGTGAADDSGLPNDRFFAVRPEGSVSTLKIQRTERGDSAVYLCASSLGPGTNRHEQFFGPGTRLTVL.

V and J are TRBV5-1 and TRBJ2-3, with D perhaps matching TRBD2 (5 bases). The ends were cut back, 0 bases at V and 4 bases at J, with 9 bases in the middle. CDR3 length: 14 amino acids. Germline lookup yields CDR1 SGHRS and CDR2 YFSETQ. CDR3 in amino acids: CASSLASGADTQYF. In DNA form, the CDR3 reads TGCGCCAGCAGCTTGGCCTCCGGGGCAGATACGCAGTATTTT.

The rearrangement joins TRBV4-2 to TRBJ2-5; 9 bases fit TRBD2. Losses at the gene ends were 1 base for V and 2 bases for J; bases not matched to a gene: 5. The length of the CDR3 is 16 residues. Germline V gene data show CDR1 as LGHNA and CDR2 as YNFKEQ. The CDR3 coding sequence is TGTGCCAGCAGCCAAGGGGCTAGCGGGGTTCAAGAGACCCAGTACTTC. This translates into CASSQGASGVQETQYF.

This chain uses TRBV28 with TRBJ1-1, with D unresolved. Germline values: CDR1 MDHEN, CDR2 SYDVKM. Deletions cut 11 bases from V and 2 bases from J, with 9 bases between. The CDR3 contains 11 residues. The CDR3 region is CAAEGNTEAFF. The CDR3 DNA sequence: TGTGCCGCGGAGGGTAACACTGAAGCTTTCTTT.

This clone showed up just once. An end of the junction does not agree with germline; a read error may underlie this. The J gene is TRBJ2-1, the V gene TRBV27, with 11 bases that match TRBD2. Per germline, CDR1 MNHEY and CDR2 SMNVEV (reference sequence). CDR3 length equals 12 residues. CDR3 protein: CASSFLAGGPLF. The CDR3 DNA sequence: TGTGCCAGCAGTTTTCTAGCGGGAGGTCCCCTCTTC.

The chain employs TRBV5-1 and TRBJ1-6, with a tentative D call TRBD1 (5 bases). Per the germline V gene, CDR1 is SGHRS and CDR2 is YFSETQ. V was pared by 4 bases and J by 9 bases, with 14 bases between. This CDR3 is 14 amino acids long. The CDR3 spells CASSPDGGGSPLHF. The CDR3 DNA reads TGCGCCAGCAGCCCGGACGGCGGGGGTTCACCCCTCCACTTT.

In this sample, this clone turned up once. The chain couples TRBV6-5 to TRBJ2-3, with TRBD1 matching over 7 bases. This CDR3 spans 12 amino acids. The germline CDR1 and CDR2 sequences are MNHEY and SVGAGI. Trimming at V came to 4 bases and at J to 9 bases, leaving 4 bases not matched to a gene. The chain's CDR3 is CASSSTGDTQYF. The CDR3 nucleotides are TGTGCCAGCAGTTCTACAGGGGACACGCAGTATTTT.

The genes are TRBV5-1 and TRBJ1-3; maybe TRBD1 (6 bases). CDR3 length: 15 amino acids. Germline CDR1 and CDR2: SGHRS and YFSETQ. Trimming cost V 5 bases and J 1 base, with 13 bases left between them. In nucleotides, the CDR3 is TGCGCCAGCAGACCCTTACAGGGTTCTGGAAACACCATATATTTT. It encodes CASRPLQGSGNTIYF.

The chain joins TRBV29-1 to TRBJ2-3; perhaps TRBD2 as D (5 bases). Germline CDR1 and CDR2: SQVTM and ANQGSEA. The ends were cut back, 4 bases at V and 0 bases at J, with 17 bases in the middle. The CDR3 is 16 residues long. The CDR3, as DNA: TGCAGCGTTGGGGAGCGGTCCCGCACTAGCACAGATACGCAGTATTTT. Encoded protein: CSVGERSRTSTDTQYF.

This chain links TRBV11-2 with TRBJ1-3; 8 bases are a match to TRBD1. After removal of 0 bases from V and 8 bases from J, the junction contained 6 bases not matched to a gene. This CDR3 has 15 residues. Germline V gene lookup returns CDR1 SGHAT and CDR2 FQNNGV. CDR3 in amino acids: CASSLDRTGRDTIYF. CDR3 DNA sequence: TGTGCCAGCAGCTTAGATCGGACAGGGCGAGACACCATATATTTT.

The chain recombines TRBV18 with TRBJ1-1; TRBD1 might be the D (6 bases). Germline-derived CDR1 and CDR2 are KGHSH and LQKENI. Trimming removed 2 bases from V and 4 bases from J, with 11 bases in between. The CDR3 covers 14 residues. The CDR3 protein is CASSPTQGRTEAFF. The CDR3 DNA reads TGTGCCAGCTCACCAACACAGGGCCGCACTGAAGCTTTCTTT.

The chain has TRBV4-1 and TRBJ2-5, with D perhaps matching TRBD1 (5 bases). Deletions cut 1 base from V and 5 bases from J, with 8 bases between. This CDR3 is built from 13 residues. The germline CDR1 and CDR2 sequences are MGHRA and YSYEKL. The CDR3 DNA reads as TGCGCCAGCAGCCAAGGACAGTTGGAGACCCAGTACTTC. It codes for CASSQGQLETQYF.

This rearrangement joins TRBV5-4 to TRBJ1-1, with TRBD1 as a possible D gene (6 bases). CDR3 length equals 13 residues. Germline CDR1 is SGHNT and CDR2 is YYREEE (reference sequence). Trimming pared 7 bases from V and 5 bases from J, leaving 15 bases between. Here the CDR3 reads CASQLQGGTEAFF. The CDR3 bases are TGTGCCAGCCAGCTACAGGGAGGGACTGAAGCTTTCTTT.

The rearrangement uses TRBV15 and TRBJ2-1, with D possibly being TRBD1 (5 bases). V lost 5 bases to trimming and J lost 3 bases, with 14 bases between them. In germline, CDR1 is LNHNV, CDR2 YYDKDF (reference sequence). There are 15 residues in the CDR3. The CDR3 DNA sequence: TGTGCCACCAGCCGAACCAAACAGGTCTACAATGAGCAGTTCTTC. Translating gives CATSRTKQVYNEQFF.

The V gene is TRBV29-1, the J gene TRBJ2-7; 8 bases fit TRBD1. With 1 base clipped from V and 0 bases from J, the junction kept 11 bases outside the gene matches. The CDR3 runs to 17 residues. Germline CDR1 is SQVTM and CDR2 is ANQGSEA. This chain's CDR3 is CSVEAIYGTGGSYEQYF. CDR3 DNA sequence: TGCAGCGTTGAAGCGATCTACGGGACAGGCGGCTCCTACGAGCAGTACTTC.

The sample holds one count of this clone. The J gene is TRBJ1-2, the V gene TRBV19, with D possibly matching TRBD1 (6 bases). The CDR3 sequence is 16 residues long. Trimming stripped 4 bases from V and 2 bases from J, with 17 bases between. Germline lookup yields CDR1 LNHDA and CDR2 SQIVND (reference sequence). The CDR3 spells CASSTHQGMSNYGYTF. In nucleotides, the CDR3 is TGTGCCAGTAGTACTCACCAGGGGATGAGCAACTATGGCTACACCTTC.

This sequence joins TRBV7-8 and TRBJ1-1; tentative D call: TRBD1 (5 bases). This CDR3 spans 18 amino acids. V lost 4 bases and J lost 0, with 21 bases in between. Germline V gene data show CDR1 as SGHVS and CDR2 as FQNEAQ. As DNA, the CDR3 is TGTGCCAGCAGCTCCGCACCATCAGGGAGGCTTATGAACACTGAAGCTTTCTTT. Protein sequence: CASSSAPSGRLMNTEAFF.

As to this clone: The junction departs from germline at one end; a sequencing error may be responsible. The chain recombines TRBV11-2 with TRBJ2-2; possible D gene TRBD2, 5 bases. Germline lookup yields CDR1 SGHAT and CDR2 FQNNGV. The length of the CDR3 is 13 residues. The CDR3 nucleotides read TGTGCCAGCACCTTACCTTTCGGGGAAGAGCTGTTTTTT. Translation gives CASTLPFGEELFF.

The chain joins TRBV2 to TRBJ2-3; D not certain. Trimming took off 8 bases at V and 1 base at J, with 10 bases between the two ends. Germline CDR1 SNHLY, CDR2 FYNNEI. This CDR3 region has 13 residues. The CDR3 reads CASCARRTDTQYF. CDR3 nucleotide sequence: TGTGCCAGCTGTGCGCGGCGCACAGATACGCAGTATTTT.

This chain uses TRBV7-2 with TRBJ1-2, with no clear D. The CDR3 covers 14 residues. V was clipped by 3 bases and J by 2 bases, with 10 bases between them. CDR1 and CDR2 (germline): SGHTA, FQGNSA. CDR3 residues: CASSLSTANYGYTF. Here the CDR3 DNA reads TGTGCCAGCAGCTTGTCAACAGCCAACTATGGCTACACCTTC.

The chain recombines TRBV5-1 with TRBJ1-4; 9 bases align to TRBD1. CDR1 and CDR2 (germline): SGHRS, YFSETQ. This CDR3 contains 18 residues. The V gene end was trimmed by 3 bases and the J gene end by 0 bases; junction bases not matched to a gene: 9. The CDR3 nucleotides are TGCGCCAGCAGCTCGCCGCCGGGACAGGGAGCAACTAATGAAAAACTGTTTTTT. Protein: CASSSPPGQGATNEKLFF.

The gene calls are TRBV9 and TRBJ1-1; D perhaps matches TRBD1 (5 bases). The germline V gene has CDR1 SGDLS and CDR2 YYNGEE. Trimming removed 1 base from V and 1 base from J, with 8 bases in between. This CDR3 is built from 14 residues. CDR3 DNA sequence: TGTGCCAGCAGCGTACGTGGGGCGAACACTGAAGCTTTCTTT. This sequence encodes CASSVRGANTEAFF.